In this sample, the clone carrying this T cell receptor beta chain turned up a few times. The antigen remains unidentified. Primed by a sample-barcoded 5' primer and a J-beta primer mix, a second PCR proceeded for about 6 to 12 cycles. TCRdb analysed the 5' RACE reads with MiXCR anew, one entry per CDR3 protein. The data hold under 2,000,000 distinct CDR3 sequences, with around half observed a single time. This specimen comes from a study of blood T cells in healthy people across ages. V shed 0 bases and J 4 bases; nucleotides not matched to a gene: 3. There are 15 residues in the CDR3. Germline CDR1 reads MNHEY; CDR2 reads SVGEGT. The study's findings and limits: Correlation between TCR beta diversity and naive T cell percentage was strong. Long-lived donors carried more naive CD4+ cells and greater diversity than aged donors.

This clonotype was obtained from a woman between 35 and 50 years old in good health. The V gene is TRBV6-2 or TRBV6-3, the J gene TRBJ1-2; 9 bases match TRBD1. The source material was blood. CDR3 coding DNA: TGTGCCAGCAGTTACTCCGGGACAGGGACCTATGGCTACACCTTC. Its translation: CASSYSGTGTYGYTF.